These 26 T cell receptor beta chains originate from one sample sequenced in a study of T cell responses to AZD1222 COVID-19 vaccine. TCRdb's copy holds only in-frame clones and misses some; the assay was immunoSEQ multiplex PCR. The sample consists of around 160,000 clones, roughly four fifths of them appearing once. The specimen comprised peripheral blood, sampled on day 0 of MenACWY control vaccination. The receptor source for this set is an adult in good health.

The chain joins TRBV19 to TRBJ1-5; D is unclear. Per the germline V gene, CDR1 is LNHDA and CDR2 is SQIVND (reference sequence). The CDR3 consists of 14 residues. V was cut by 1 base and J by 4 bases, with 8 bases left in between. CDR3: CASSIVSSNQPQHF. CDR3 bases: TGTGCCAGTAGTATAGTCTCCTCAAATCAGCCCCAGCATTTT.

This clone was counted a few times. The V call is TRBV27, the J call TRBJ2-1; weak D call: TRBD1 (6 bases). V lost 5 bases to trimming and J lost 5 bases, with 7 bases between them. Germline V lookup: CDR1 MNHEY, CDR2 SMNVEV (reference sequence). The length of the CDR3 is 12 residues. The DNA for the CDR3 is TGTGCCAGCAGTAGGGGGAACAATGAGCAGTTCTTC. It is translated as CASSRGNNEQFF.

CDR3 sequence: CASSLVAGARSEQFF. The CDR3 DNA is TGCGCCAGCAGCCTAGTAGCGGGGGCCAGGAGTGAGCAGTTCTTC. The chain combines TRBV4-1 with TRBJ2-1; 9 bases align to TRBD2. Germline V lookup: CDR1 MGHRA, CDR2 YSYEKL. With 4 bases clipped from V and 9 bases from J, the junction kept 10 bases outside the gene matches. CDR3 size: 15 residues.

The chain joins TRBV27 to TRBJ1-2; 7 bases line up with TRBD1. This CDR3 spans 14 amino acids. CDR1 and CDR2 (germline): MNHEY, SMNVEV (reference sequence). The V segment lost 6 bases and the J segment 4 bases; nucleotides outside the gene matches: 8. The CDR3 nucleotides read TGTGCCAGCAGGGGGGACAGTCGCCTCTATGGCTACACCTTC. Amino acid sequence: CASRGDSRLYGYTF.

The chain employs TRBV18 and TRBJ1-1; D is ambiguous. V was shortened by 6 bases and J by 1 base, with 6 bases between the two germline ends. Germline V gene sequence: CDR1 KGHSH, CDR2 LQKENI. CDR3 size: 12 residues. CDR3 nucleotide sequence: TGTGCCAGCTCTGGGAGGAACACTGAAGCTTTCTTT. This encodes CASSGRNTEAFF. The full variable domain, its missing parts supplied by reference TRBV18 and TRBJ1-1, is NAGVMQNPRHLVRRRGQEARLRCSPMKGHSHVYWYRQLPEEGLKFMVYLQKENIIDESGMPKERFSAEFPKEGPSILRIQQVVRGDSAAYFCASSGRNTEAFFGQGTRLTVV.

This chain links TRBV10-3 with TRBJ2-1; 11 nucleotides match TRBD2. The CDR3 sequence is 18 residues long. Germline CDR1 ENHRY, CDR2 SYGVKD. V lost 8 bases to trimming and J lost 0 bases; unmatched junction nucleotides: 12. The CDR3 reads CAIQPKGLAASSYNEQFF. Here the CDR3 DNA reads TGTGCCATCCAACCAAAGGGACTAGCGGCGAGCTCCTACAATGAGCAGTTCTTC.

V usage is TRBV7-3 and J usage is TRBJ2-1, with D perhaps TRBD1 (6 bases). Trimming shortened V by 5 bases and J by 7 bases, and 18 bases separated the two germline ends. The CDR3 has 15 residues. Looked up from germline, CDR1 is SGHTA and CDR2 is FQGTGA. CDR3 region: CASSQWGQGTNEQFF. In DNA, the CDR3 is TGTGCCAGCAGCCAGTGGGGGCAGGGAACGAATGAGCAGTTCTTC.

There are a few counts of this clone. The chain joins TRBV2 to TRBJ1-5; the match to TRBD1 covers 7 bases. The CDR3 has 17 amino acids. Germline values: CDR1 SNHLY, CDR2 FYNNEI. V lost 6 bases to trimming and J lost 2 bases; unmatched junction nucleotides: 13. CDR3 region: CASRAGTAAYGNQPQHF. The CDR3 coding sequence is TGTGCCAGCAGAGCCGGGACAGCAGCGTATGGCAATCAGCCCCAGCATTTT. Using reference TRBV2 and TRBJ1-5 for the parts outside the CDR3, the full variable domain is EPEVTQTPSHQVTQMGQEVILRCVPISNHLYFYWYRQILGQKVEFLVSFYNNEISEKSEIFDDQFSVERPDGSNFTLKIRSTKLEDSAMYFCASRAGTAAYGNQPQHFGDGTRLSIL.

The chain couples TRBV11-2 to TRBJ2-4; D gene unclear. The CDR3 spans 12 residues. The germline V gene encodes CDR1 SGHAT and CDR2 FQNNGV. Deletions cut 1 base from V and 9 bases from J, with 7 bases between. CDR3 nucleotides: TGTGCCAGCAGCTTAGTGGAGAGCATTCAGTACTTC. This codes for CASSLVESIQYF.

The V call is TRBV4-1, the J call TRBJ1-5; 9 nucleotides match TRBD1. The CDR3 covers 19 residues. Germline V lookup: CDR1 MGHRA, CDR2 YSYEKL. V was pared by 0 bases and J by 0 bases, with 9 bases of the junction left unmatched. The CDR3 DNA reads TGCGCCAGCAGCCAAGATTGGGACAGGGTTTCATATAGCAATCAGCCCCAGCATTTT. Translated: CASSQDWDRVSYSNQPQHF.

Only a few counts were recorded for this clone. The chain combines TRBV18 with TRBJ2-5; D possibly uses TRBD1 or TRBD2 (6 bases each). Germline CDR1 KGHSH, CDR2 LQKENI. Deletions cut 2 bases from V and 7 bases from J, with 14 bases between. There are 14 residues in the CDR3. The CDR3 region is CASSPTQGGGTQYF. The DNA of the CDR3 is TGTGCCAGCTCACCAACACAGGGAGGAGGGACCCAGTACTTC.

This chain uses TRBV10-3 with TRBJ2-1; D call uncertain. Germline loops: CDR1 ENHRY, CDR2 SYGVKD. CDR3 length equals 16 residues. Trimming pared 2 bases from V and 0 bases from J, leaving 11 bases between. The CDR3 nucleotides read TGTGCCATCAGTGAGGGAAGTATACGCTCCTACAATGAGCAGTTCTTC. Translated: CAISEGSIRSYNEQFF.

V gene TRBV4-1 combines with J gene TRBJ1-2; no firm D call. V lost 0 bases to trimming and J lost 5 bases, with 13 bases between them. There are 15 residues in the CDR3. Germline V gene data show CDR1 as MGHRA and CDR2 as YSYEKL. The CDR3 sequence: CASSQDTSPLYGYTF. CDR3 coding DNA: TGCGCCAGCAGCCAAGACACGAGCCCCCTTTATGGCTACACCTTC.

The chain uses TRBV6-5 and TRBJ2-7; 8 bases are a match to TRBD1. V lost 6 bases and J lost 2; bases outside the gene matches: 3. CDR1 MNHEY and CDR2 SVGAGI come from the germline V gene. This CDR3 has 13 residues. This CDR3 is CASRKTGAYEQYV. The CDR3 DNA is TGTGCCAGCAGGAAGACAGGGGCCTACGAGCAGTACGTC.

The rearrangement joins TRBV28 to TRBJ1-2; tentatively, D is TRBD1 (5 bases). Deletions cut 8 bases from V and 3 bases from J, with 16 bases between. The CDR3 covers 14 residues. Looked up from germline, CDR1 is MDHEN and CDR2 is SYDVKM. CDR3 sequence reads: CASLMRQGYYGYTF. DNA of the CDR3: TGTGCCAGCCTTATGAGGCAGGGTTACTATGGCTACACCTTC.

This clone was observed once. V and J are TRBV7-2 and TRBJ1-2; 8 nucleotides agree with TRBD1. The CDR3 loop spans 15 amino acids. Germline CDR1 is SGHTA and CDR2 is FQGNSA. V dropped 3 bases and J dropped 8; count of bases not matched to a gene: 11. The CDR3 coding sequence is TGTGCCAGCAGCTTCGACAGGGGTAGGGGATGGGGCTACACCTTC. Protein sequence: CASSFDRGRGWGYTF.

Written as DNA, the CDR3 is TGCGCCAGCGGGCTACAGGCGAATGAGCAGTACTTC. This encodes CASGLQANEQYF. The gene calls are TRBV5-1 and TRBJ2-7; a weak D match, TRBD1 (5 bases). Germline-derived CDR1 and CDR2 are SGHRS and YFSETQ. The CDR3 has 12 amino acids. V gave up 7 bases and J gave up 7 bases, with 15 bases separating them.

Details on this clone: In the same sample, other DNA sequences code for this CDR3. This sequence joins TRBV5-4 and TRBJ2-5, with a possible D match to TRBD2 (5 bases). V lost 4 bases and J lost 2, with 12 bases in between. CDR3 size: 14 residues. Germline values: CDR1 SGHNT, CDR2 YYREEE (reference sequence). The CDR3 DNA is TGTGCCAGCAGCCCCCGGACGGGACAAGAGACCCAGTACTTC. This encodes CASSPRTGQETQYF.

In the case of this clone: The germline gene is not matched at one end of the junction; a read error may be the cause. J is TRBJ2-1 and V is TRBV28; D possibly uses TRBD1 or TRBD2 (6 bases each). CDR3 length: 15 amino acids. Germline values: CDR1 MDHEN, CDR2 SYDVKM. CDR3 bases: TGTGTCAGCAGTTTATACGGGGGCCACTACAATGAGCAGTTCTTC. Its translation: CVSSLYGGHYNEQFF.

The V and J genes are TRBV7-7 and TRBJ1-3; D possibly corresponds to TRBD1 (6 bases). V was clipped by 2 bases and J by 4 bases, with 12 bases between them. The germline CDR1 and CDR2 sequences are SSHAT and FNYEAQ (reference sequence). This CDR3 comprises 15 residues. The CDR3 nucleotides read TGTGCCAGCAGCTTAACCGGGACACAGGGAAACACCATATATTTT. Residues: CASSLTGTQGNTIYF.

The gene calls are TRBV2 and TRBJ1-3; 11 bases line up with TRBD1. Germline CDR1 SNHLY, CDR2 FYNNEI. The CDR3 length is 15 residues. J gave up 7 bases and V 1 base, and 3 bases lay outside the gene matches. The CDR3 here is CASSEEGQGGNTIYF. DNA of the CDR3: TGTGCCAGCAGTGAAGAGGGACAGGGGGGGAACACCATATATTTT.

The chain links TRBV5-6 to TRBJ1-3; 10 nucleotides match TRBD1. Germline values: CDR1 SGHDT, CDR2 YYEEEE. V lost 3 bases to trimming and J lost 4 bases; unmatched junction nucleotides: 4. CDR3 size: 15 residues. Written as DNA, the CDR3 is TGTGCCAGCAGCTCACCGACAGGGGGCGGAAACACCATATATTTT. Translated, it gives CASSSPTGGGNTIYF.

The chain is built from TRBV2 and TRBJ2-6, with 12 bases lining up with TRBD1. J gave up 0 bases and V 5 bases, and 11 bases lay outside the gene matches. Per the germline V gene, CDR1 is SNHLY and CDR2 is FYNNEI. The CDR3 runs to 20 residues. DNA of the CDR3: TGTGCCAGCAGTCTCCGGGGAGGGACAGGGGGCTCCTCTGGGGCCAACGTCCTGACTTTC. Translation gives CASSLRGGTGGSSGANVLTF.

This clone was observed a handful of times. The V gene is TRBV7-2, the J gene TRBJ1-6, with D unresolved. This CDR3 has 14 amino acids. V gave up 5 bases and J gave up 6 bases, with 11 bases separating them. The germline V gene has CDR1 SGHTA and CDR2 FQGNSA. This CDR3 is CASSKDWSNSPLHF. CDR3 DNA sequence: TGTGCCAGCAGCAAGGACTGGAGTAATTCACCCCTCCACTTT.

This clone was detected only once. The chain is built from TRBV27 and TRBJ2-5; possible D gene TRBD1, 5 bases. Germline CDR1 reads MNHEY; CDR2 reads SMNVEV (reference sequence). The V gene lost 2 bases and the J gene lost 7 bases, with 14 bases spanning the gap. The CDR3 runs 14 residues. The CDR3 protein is CASSLKGWGVTQYF. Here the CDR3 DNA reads TGTGCCAGCAGTTTAAAAGGATGGGGCGTGACCCAGTACTTC.

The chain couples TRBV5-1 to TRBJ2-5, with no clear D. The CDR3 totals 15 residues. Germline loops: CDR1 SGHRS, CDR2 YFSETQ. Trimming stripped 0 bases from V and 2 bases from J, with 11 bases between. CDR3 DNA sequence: TGCGCCAGCAGCTTGGCCAGCTTTTCACAAGAGACCCAGTACTTC. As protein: CASSLASFSQETQYF.